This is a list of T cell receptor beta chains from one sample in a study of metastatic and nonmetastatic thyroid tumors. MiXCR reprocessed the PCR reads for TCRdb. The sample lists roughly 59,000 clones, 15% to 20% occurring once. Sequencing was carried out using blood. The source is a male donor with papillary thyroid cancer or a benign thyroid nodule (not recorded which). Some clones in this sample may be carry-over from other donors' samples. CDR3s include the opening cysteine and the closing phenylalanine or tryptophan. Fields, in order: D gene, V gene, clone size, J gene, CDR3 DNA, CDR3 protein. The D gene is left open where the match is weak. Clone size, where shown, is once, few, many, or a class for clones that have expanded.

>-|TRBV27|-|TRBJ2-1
TGTGCCAGCAGTTTAAGGACTACCTTCCACTCGTCATACAATGAGCAGTTCTTC
CASSLRTTFHSSYNEQFF
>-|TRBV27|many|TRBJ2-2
TGTGCCAGCAGTTTATGGCAGGGGCTCACCGGGGAGCTGTTTTTT
CASSLWQGLTGELFF
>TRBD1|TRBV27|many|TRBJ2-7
TGTGCCAGCAGTCCCTCCCTGACAGGGGGGTGTACCTACGAGCAGTACTTC
CASSPSLTGGCTYEQYF
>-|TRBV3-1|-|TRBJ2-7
TGTGCCAGCAGCCAAGAGGGGGTTACGGGTGAGCAGTACTTC
CASSQEGVTGEQYF
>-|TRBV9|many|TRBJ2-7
TGTGCCAGCAGCGTAGCTGATGACTACCACTCCTACGAGCAGTACTTC
CASSVADDYHSYEQYF
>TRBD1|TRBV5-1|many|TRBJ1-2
TGCGCCAGCAGCGAGGACAGGGGCGCGGGGGATGGCTACACCTTC
CASSEDRGAGDGYTF
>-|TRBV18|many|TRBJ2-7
TGTGCCAGCTCATCCCTAGACCCGGGCCACGAGCAGTACTTC
CASSSLDPGHEQYF
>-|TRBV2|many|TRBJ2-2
TGTGCCAGCAGTGAACTGTCCGGGGAGCTGTTTTTT
CASSELSGELFF
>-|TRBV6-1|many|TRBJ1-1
TGTGCCAGCATCGCGACAGCCTTGAACACTGAAGCTTTCTTT
CASIATALNTEAFF
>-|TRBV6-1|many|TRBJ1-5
TGTGCCAGCACCGGGACAACAAATCAGCCCCAGCATTTT
CASTGTTNQPQHF
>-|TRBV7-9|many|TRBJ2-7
TGTGCCAGCACCAGAGACACGGGCCGGGCGGGTGAGCAGTACTTC
CASTRDTGRAGEQYF
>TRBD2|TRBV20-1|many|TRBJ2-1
TGCAGTGACCCTGTACTCGGACAGGGGCAACTAGCGGGAGGGTGGAATGAGCAGTTCTTC
CSDPVLGQGQLAGGWNEQFF
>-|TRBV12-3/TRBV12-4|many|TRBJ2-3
TGTGCCAGCAGCCTGAGCTCGAGCACAGATACGCAGTATTTT
CASSLSSSTDTQYF
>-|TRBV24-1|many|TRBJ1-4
TGTGCCACCAGTGATTCGGACAGCTGGCCTGAAAAACTGTTTTTT
CATSDSDSWPEKLFF
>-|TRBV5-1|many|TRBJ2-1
TGCGCCAGCAGCTTTACCCCATCGGAGAGAAGCTCCTACAATGAGCAGTTCTTC
CASSFTPSERSSYNEQFF
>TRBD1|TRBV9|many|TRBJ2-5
TGTGCCAGCAGCACCGGACAGGGCATTGAGACCCAGTACTTC
CASSTGQGIETQYF
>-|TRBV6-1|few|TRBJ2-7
TGTGCCAGCAGTCACAGCGAGCAGTACTTC
CASSHSEQYF
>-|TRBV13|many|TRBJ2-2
TGTGCCAGCAGCTTAAGAGGCGGACAGCTAATCACCGGGGAGCTGTTTTTT
CASSLRGGQLITGELFF
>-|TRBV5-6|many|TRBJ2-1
TGTGCCAGCAGCTTTAGATACAATGAGCAGTTCTTC
CASSFRYNEQFF
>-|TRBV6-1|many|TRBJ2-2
TGTGCCAGCAAGGGCCCATCCCTAGGGGAGCTGTTTTTT
CASKGPSLGELFF